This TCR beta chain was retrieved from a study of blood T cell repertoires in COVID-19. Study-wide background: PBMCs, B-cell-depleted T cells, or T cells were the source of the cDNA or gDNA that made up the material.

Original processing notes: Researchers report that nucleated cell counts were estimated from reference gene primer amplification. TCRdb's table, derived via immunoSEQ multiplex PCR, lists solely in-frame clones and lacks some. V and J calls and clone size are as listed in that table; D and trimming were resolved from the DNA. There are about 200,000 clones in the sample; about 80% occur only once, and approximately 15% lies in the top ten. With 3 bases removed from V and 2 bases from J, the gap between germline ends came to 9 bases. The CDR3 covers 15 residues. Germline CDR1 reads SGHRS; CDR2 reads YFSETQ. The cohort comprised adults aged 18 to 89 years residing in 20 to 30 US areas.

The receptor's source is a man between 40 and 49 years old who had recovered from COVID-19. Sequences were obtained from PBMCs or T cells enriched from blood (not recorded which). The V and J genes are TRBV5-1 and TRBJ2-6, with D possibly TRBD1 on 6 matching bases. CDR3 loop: CASSSGHTGANVLTF. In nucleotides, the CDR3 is TGCGCCAGCAGCTCGGGACATACTGGGGCCAACGTCCTGACTTTC.